Here is one TCR beta chain with its context. Its specific antigen is unknown. No qualities accompany the bases; no much larger clone lies one base away. This record comes from a study of blood T cells in healthy people across ages (dated by TCRdb to between 2014 and 2016). At the level of the whole study: In model experiments, template switching captured roughly one uniquely barcoded TCR beta cDNA molecule for every two T cells. Using deep sequencing normalized with unique cDNA molecular identifiers, the study measured how TCR beta repertoire diversity changes with age. Using the same blood draw, the study looked at two additional independent replicas of 1 million unique cDNA reads for two donors, one aged 18 to 30 and the other aged 80 or older. Donors were grouped into four age groups: young (average roughly 17 years), middle-aged (roughly 37), aged (about 60) and long-lived (about 90). To avoid experimental bias, donors of different ages were distributed randomly across sequencing lanes. Findings and caveats that apply to the study as a whole: A strong correlation was found between observed TCR beta diversity and the percentage of naive T cells measured by flow cytometry. Observed TCR beta diversity per million T cells fell roughly linearly with age, and a significant reduction was already apparent by age around 40. The CMV infection status of donors was not known, potentially confounding age-related changes in expanded clonotypes. Compared with the aged group, the long-lived group had more naive CD4+ T cells, fewer expanded clones and increased TCR diversity, a pattern suggesting age selection. Conclusive comparison of naive and antigen-experienced compartments was prevented by the profiling of bulk unsorted PBMCs. Estimates of total diversity based on one million sequenced T cells were regarded as lower bounds and as underestimates.

Library method: 5' RACE. For sequencing, an Illumina HiSeq 2500 was employed. The second PCR ran for roughly 7 to 12 cycles and used a J-beta primer mix along with a sample-barcoded 5' primer. A unique molecular identifier was introduced onto each TCR beta cDNA molecule by a template-switch 5' adaptor carrying 12 random nucleotides. Each sample yielded at least 3 million CDR3-containing paired-end reads. First-strand cDNA synthesis was performed from all RNA using the Mint cDNA synthesis kit, with priming by a TRBC-specific oligonucleotide. Following uracil-DNA glycosylase treatment, a first 18-cycle PCR with universal primers M1SS and BC2_uni_R was performed on all cDNA. For the original study's pipeline: For normalization, 1 million high-quality reads, each with a distinct molecular identifier, were randomly selected from each sample. Reads with shared molecular identifiers were discarded instead of being binned into consensus sequences. CDR3 identification, clonotype clustering and error correction used MiTCR with a Q25 quality threshold and the strictest error-elimination algorithm. A nonparametric unseen species model with Euler transformation was used to estimate lower-bound total TCR beta diversity. TCRdb handled the public reads itself, with Q25 trimming in fastp and clone calling in MiXCR, and kept productive beta chains. Here each entry gathers all rows of one CDR3 protein and keeps the most common genes and DNA. Clone size and V and J calls follow TCRdb, not the original study. In this sample the table shows hundreds of thousands of distinct CDR3 sequences, 32% of which occur a single time. The biggest ten clones account for roughly 15% of the sample.

Donors were a few dozen systemically healthy Caucasian individuals from Russia aged roughly 6 to 100 years. Around 10 milliliters of peripheral blood were drawn from each donor into EDTA-treated Vacutainer tubes. PBMCs were isolated by Ficoll-Paque density-gradient centrifugation, with at least 6.5 million obtained per sample. Total RNA, at least 6 micrograms per sample, was extracted from PBMCs with Trizol reagent. For every donor, flow cytometry on a PBMC aliquot measured the percentage of naive CD45RAhigh/CD27high T cells. The germline V gene (reference sequence) yields SGHNT for CDR1 and YYREEE for CDR2. Deletion took 4 bases off V and 7 bases off J, with a span of 15 bases between the germline ends. Its CDR3 holds 14 amino acids, cysteine through phenylalanine. The CDR3 DNA has 42 bases and is translated from base 1.

The chain was built from TRBV5-4 and TRBJ2-1, with the D gene call left open. The sequence came from an elderly woman in good health. Donor details come from another sample of the same person, matched by shared clones. The specimen was blood. The CDR3 region: CASSPDIEGNEQFF. Read as DNA, the sequence is TGTGCCAGCAGCCCCGACATCGAAGGGAATGAGCAGTTCTTC.